Below, 22 T cell receptor beta chains from the same sample are listed, as sequenced in a study of T cell repertoires in cytomegalovirus infection. TCRdb used MiXCR to reprocess the reads, holding one entry per CDR3 protein. The sample includes more than 400,000 distinct CDR3 sequences, more than 25% of them seen just once. The source material was PBMCs. These receptors were taken from a human donor in good health (CMV status not recorded). Some clones in this sample may be carry-over from other donors' samples.

This clonotype was seen a handful of times. The chain links TRBV9 to TRBJ1-1, with D possibly matching TRBD1 (5 bases). V lost 0 bases and J 11 bases, leaving 11 bases between the germline ends. CDR3 size: 12 residues. From germline, CDR1 is SGDLS and CDR2 YYNGEE. The CDR3 DNA reads TGTGCCAGCAGCGTAGAGGGTGGGGGGGCTTTCTTT. It is translated as CASSVEGGGAFF. The full variable domain, completed using reference TRBV9 and TRBJ1-1, is DSGVTQTPKHLITATGQRVTLRCSPRSGDLSVYWYQQSLDQGLQFLIQYYNGEERAKGNILERFSAQQFPDLHSELNLSSLELGDSALYFCASSVEGGGAFFGQGTRLTVV.

This clonotype was counted a few times. The chain employs TRBV6-4 and TRBJ2-3, with D possibly TRBD1 on 5 matching bases. The germline V gene has CDR1 MRHNA and CDR2 SNTAGT. V lost 0 bases, J lost 2 bases, and 12 bases lay in between. This CDR3 region has 16 residues. The CDR3 loop reads CASSDSPVGATDTQYF. CDR3 in DNA: TGTGCCAGCAGTGACTCCCCAGTAGGGGCCACAGATACGCAGTATTTT.

In this sample, this clonotype turned up many times. The chain recombines TRBV7-2 with TRBJ2-1, with 10 nucleotides matching TRBD2. The V gene end was trimmed by 1 base and the J gene end by 3 bases; junction bases not matched to a gene: 3. CDR3 size: 16 residues. Germline V gene lookup returns CDR1 SGHTA and CDR2 FQGNSA. CDR3 coding DNA: TGTGCCAGCAGCTTAGGTCCTAGCGGGAGCTACAATGAGCAGTTCTTC. Translation: CASSLGPSGSYNEQFF.

The rearrangement links TRBV5-4 to TRBJ2-5, with TRBD2 identical over 10 bases. V trimming: 2 bases; J trimming: 5 bases; junction bases outside the gene matches: 12. The CDR3 totals 17 residues. The germline CDR1 and CDR2 sequences are SGHNT and YYREEE (reference sequence). CDR3 residues: CASSFGAGGPISETQYF. CDR3 bases: TGTGCCAGCAGCTTTGGAGCGGGAGGGCCGATTTCCGAGACCCAGTACTTC.

The chain combines TRBV3-1 with TRBJ2-6; D unclear. Trimming stripped 1 base from V and 8 bases from J, with 6 bases between. Looked up from germline, CDR1 is LGHDT and CDR2 is YNNKEL (reference sequence). This CDR3 is built from 13 residues. The CDR3 is CASSQVRTNVLTF. CDR3 coding DNA: TGTGCCAGCAGCCAAGTGAGGACCAACGTCCTGACTTTC. The variable domain in full, with the rest retrieved from reference TRBV3-1 and TRBJ2-6, is DTAVSQTPKYLVTQMGNDKSIKCEQNLGHDTMYWYKQDSKKFLKIMFSYNNKELIINETVPNRFSPKSPDKAHLNLHINSLELGDSAVYFCASSQVRTNVLTFGAGSRLTVL.

The chain couples TRBV19 to TRBJ1-5; tentative D call: TRBD1 (5 bases). V was pared by 6 bases and J by 0 bases, with 18 bases between. The germline V gene has CDR1 LNHDA and CDR2 SQIVND (reference sequence). The CDR3 runs 17 residues. The CDR3, as DNA: TGTGCCAGTAGCAAGGCGTCGGGACGGAATAGCAATCAGCCCCAGCATTTT. Translated: CASSKASGRNSNQPQHF.

This clonotype was seen a few times. The rearrangement links TRBV12-3 or TRBV12-4 to TRBJ2-2; D is uncertain. V gave up 7 bases and J gave up 6 bases, with 9 bases separating them. The CDR3 has 12 residues. CDR3 sequence: CASKIRAGELFF. Written as DNA, the CDR3 is TGTGCCAGCAAGATAAGGGCCGGGGAGCTGTTTTTT.

This clonotype appeared a few times. In DNA form, the CDR3 reads TGTGCCAGCAGTTTAGCTAGCGGGAACAATGAGCAGTTCTTC. Translated: CASSLASGNNEQFF. V gene TRBV12-3 or TRBV12-4 combines with J gene TRBJ2-1; 8 nucleotides align to TRBD2. Trimming removed 0 bases from V and 5 bases from J; junction bases left unmatched: 0. The CDR3 length is 14 residues.

Many counts were recorded for this clonotype. The chain has TRBV7-8 and TRBJ2-7; 7 bases map to TRBD1. With V trimmed by 5 bases and J by 5 bases, 12 bases remained unmatched. The CDR3 is 15 residues long. Germline V gene sequence: CDR1 SGHVS, CDR2 FQNEAQ. This chain's CDR3 is CASSPSDRAVDEQYF. The CDR3 coding sequence is TGTGCCAGCAGCCCCTCCGACAGGGCAGTAGACGAGCAGTACTTC.

The J gene is TRBJ2-5, the V gene TRBV7-9; 13 bases are shared with TRBD2. CDR1 is SEHNR and CDR2 is FQNEAQ in the germline V gene (reference sequence). V gave up 5 bases and J gave up 5 bases; unmatched junction bases: 8. The CDR3 is 16 residues long. The CDR3 nucleotides are TGTGCCAGCAGCCGGACTAGCGGGAGTGGGAGGGAGACCCAGTACTTC. As protein: CASSRTSGSGRETQYF.

At least ten counts were recorded for this clonotype. The chain uses TRBV25-1 and TRBJ1-5; 9 bases map to TRBD1. The length of the CDR3 is 15 residues. Germline V gives CDR1 MGHDK, CDR2 SYGVNS. V gave up 5 bases and J gave up 6 bases; unmatched junction bases: 8. CDR3 sequence: CASSSRQGEGQPQHF. The DNA of the CDR3 is TGTGCCAGCAGTTCACGACAGGGGGAAGGTCAGCCCCAGCATTTT.

The V and J genes are TRBV7-9 and TRBJ2-1; tentatively, D is TRBD1 or TRBD2 (5 bases each). V was clipped by 5 bases and J by 7 bases, with 18 bases between them. The germline CDR1 and CDR2 sequences are SEHNR and FQNEAQ (reference sequence). The length of the CDR3 is 15 residues. The DNA for the CDR3 is TGTGCCAGCAGCCGGGACGGTCTTTCTTTAAATGAGCAGTTCTTC. This encodes CASSRDGLSLNEQFF.

J is TRBJ2-1 and V is TRBV30; TRBD2 aligns across 7 bases. V dropped 7 bases and J dropped 0; count of bases not matched to a gene: 9. CDR3 size: 15 residues. Looked up from germline, CDR1 is GTSNPN and CDR2 is SVGIG (reference sequence). The CDR3 region is CAYGGWEVSYNEQFF. CDR3 sequence (DNA): TGTGCCTACGGGGGGTGGGAAGTCTCCTACAATGAGCAGTTCTTC.

This clonotype was observed a few times. The chain is built from TRBV29-1 and TRBJ2-5; a possible D gene is TRBD1 (6 bases). With 6 bases removed from V and 2 bases from J, the gap between germline ends came to 13 bases. Germline V gene sequence: CDR1 SQVTM, CDR2 ANQGSEA. This CDR3 has 13 amino acids. CDR3 residues: CSVGHLPQETQYF. As DNA, the CDR3 is TGCAGCGTGGGACATCTCCCGCAAGAGACCCAGTACTTC.

This clonotype turned up a few times. The chain joins TRBV12-3 or TRBV12-4 to TRBJ2-3, with 12 bases lining up with TRBD2. Trimming removed 5 bases from V and 1 base from J; junction bases left unmatched: 1. There are 15 residues in the CDR3. The CDR3 loop is CASSRTSGGTDTQYF. The CDR3 DNA follows: TGTGCCAGCAGTAGGACTAGCGGGGGCACAGATACGCAGTATTTT.

This clonotype has just a few counts. This sequence joins TRBV5-1 and TRBJ2-3; the match to TRBD2 covers 10 bases. The germline V gene encodes CDR1 SGHRS and CDR2 YFSETQ. Trimming removed 4 bases from V and 2 bases from J; junction bases left unmatched: 4. The CDR3 consists of 15 residues. CDR3 sequence: CASSPGLASTDTQYF. The CDR3 DNA is TGCGCCAGCAGCCCGGGACTAGCGTCCACAGATACGCAGTATTTT.

The CDR3 spells CASKLRGPNEKLFF. The CDR3 DNA sequence: TGCGCCAGCAAACTTCGGGGGCCTAATGAAAAACTGTTTTTT. V usage is TRBV10-2 and J usage is TRBJ1-4, with D tentatively TRBD1 (6 bases). Germline assignment: CDR1 WSHSY and CDR2 SAAADI. The CDR3 has 14 residues. V gave up 7 bases and J gave up 3 bases, with 12 bases separating them.

This clonotype was seen repeatedly, ten times or more. The rearrangement uses TRBV7-2 and TRBJ1-1; the D gene is possibly TRBD1 (6 bases). Per germline, CDR1 SGHTA and CDR2 FQGNSA. The germline V and J ends were trimmed by 1 base and 5 bases, with 14 bases remaining between them. The length of the CDR3 is 15 residues. The CDR3 reads CASSLDAGRGTEAFF. The CDR3, as DNA: TGTGCCAGCAGCTTAGATGCAGGAAGGGGGACTGAAGCTTTCTTT.

This clonotype was seen only a few times. The chain joins TRBV2 to TRBJ2-3; D is undetermined. The germline V gene has CDR1 SNHLY and CDR2 FYNNEI. The CDR3 spans 13 residues. V was shortened by 7 bases and J by 4 bases, with 12 bases between the two germline ends. CDR3 sequence (DNA): TGTGCCAGCACGCTGCTAGGCTCAGATACGCAGTATTTT. This gives the protein CASTLLGSDTQYF.

To note about this clonotype: With a much larger clone just one base away, this may be a read error. The chain uses TRBV7-9 and TRBJ2-3; 12 nucleotides match TRBD2. Trimming took 4 bases from V and 4 from J; bases not matched to a gene: 9. The CDR3 spans 17 residues. The germline gives CDR1 SEHNR, CDR2 FQNEAQ (reference sequence). The CDR3 loop is CASSYRTSGKESDTQYF. CDR3 DNA sequence: TGTGCCAGCAGCTACCGGACTAGCGGGAAGGAGTCAGATACGCAGTATTTT.

The genes are TRBV20-1 and TRBJ1-2; D uncertain. The CDR3 is 14 amino acids. The germline gives CDR1 DFQATT, CDR2 SNEGSKA (reference sequence). The CDR3 DNA sequence: TGCATCCCTCCGAAACTTGTTGGTGACTATGGCTACACCTTC. Translation: CIPPKLVGDYGYTF.

This clonotype was counted ten times or more. The genes are TRBV12-3 or TRBV12-4 and TRBJ2-7; 10 positions match TRBD2. The V gene end was trimmed by 5 bases and the J gene end by 0 bases; junction bases not matched to a gene: 4. The CDR3 totals 15 residues. The CDR3 region is CASSILAGSSYEQYF. In nucleotides, the CDR3 is TGTGCCAGCAGTATACTAGCGGGGAGCTCCTACGAGCAGTACTTC.